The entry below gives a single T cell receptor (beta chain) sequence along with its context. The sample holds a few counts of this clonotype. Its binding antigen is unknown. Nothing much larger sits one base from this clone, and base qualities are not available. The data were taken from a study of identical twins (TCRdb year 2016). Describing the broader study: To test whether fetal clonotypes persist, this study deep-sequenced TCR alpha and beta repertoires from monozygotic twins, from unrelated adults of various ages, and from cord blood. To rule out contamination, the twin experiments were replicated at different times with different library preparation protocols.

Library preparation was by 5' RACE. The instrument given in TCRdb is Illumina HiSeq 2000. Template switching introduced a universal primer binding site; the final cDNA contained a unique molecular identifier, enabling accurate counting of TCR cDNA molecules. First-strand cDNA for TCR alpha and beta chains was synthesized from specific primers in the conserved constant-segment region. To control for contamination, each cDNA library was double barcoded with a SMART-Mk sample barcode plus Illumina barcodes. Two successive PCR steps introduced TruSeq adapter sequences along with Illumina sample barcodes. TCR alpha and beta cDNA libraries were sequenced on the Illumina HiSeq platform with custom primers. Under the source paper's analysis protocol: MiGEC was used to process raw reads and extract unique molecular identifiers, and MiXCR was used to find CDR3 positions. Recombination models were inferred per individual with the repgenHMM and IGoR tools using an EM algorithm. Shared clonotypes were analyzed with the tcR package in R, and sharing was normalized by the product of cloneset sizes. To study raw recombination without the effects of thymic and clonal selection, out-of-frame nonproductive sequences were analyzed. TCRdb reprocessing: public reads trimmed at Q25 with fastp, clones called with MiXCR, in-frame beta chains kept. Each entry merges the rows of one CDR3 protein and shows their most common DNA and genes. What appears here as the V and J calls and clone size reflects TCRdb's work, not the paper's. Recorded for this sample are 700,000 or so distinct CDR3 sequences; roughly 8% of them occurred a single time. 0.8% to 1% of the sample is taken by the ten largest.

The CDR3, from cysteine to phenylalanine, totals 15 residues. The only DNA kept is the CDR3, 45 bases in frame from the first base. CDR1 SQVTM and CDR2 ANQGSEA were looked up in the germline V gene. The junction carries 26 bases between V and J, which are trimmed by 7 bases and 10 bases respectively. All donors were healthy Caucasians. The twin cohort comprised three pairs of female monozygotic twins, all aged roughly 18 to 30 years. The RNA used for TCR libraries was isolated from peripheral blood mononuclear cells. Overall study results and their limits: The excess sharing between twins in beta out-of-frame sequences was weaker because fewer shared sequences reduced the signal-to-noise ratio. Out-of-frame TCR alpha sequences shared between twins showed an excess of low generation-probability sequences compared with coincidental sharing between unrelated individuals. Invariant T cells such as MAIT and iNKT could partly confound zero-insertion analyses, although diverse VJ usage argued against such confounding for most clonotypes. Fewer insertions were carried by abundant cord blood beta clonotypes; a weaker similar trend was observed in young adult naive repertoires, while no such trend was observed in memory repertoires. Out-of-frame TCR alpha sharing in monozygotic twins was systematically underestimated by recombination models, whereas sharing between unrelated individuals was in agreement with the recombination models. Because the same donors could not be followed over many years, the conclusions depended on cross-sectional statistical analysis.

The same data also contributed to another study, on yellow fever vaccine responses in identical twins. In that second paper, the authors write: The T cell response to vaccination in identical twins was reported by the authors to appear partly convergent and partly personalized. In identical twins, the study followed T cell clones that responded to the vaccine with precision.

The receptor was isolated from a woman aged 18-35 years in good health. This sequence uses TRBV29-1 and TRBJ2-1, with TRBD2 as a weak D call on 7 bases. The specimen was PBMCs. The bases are TGCAGCGCCACGGGGGGCCTAGCGGACTGGGGAGAGCAGTTCTTC. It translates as CSATGGLADWGEQFF.